The subject of this entry is one T cell receptor (beta chain). Trimming removed 1 base from V and 1 base from J; junction bases left unmatched: 13. The CDR3 is made up of 19 amino acids. Germline loops: CDR1 PRHDT, CDR2 FYEKMQ (reference sequence). This sample is part of a study of blood T cell repertoires in COVID-19. In the study overall: The cDNA or gDNA used as material had been derived from T cells, B-cell-depleted T cells, or PBMCs.

Original analysis: Estimation of nucleated cell counts relied on the amplification of reference gene primers. TCRdb's table, derived via immunoSEQ multiplex PCR, lists solely in-frame clones and lacks some. The DNA was the basis for D and trimming; V, J and clone size are from that table. The sample shows some 140,000 clones, 81% of them seen only once. The clonotype originates from a woman between 55 and 75 years old with active or convalescent COVID-19. The specimen sequenced was peripheral blood. The V and J genes are TRBV13 and TRBJ2-3, with 8 bases lining up with TRBD2. The CDR3: CASSLVAHSGALGTDTQYF. CDR3 DNA: TGTGCCAGCAGCTTAGTCGCCCATAGCGGGGCTCTCGGCACAGATACGCAGTATTTT. The variable domain in full, with the rest retrieved from reference TRBV13 and TRBJ2-3, is AAGVIQSPRHLIKEKRETATLKCYPIPRHDTVYWYQQGPGQDPQFLISFYEKMQSDKGSIPDRFSAQQFSDYHSELNMSSLELGDSALYFCASSLVAHSGALGTDTQYFGPGTRLTVL.